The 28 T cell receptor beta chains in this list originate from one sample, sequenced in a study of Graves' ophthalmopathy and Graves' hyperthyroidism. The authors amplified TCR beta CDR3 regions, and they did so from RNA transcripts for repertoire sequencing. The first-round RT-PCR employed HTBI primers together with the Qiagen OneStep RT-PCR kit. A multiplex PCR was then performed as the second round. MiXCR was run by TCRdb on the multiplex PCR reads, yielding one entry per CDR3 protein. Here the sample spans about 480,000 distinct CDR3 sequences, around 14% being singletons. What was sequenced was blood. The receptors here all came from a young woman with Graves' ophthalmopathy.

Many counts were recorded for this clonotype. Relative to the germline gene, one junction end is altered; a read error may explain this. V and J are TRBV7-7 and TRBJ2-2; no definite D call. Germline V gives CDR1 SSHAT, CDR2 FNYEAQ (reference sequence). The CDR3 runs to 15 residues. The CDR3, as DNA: TGTGCTAGCAGCTCGTCGACATCCCGCACCGGGGAGCTGTTTTTT. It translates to CASSSSTSRTGELFF.

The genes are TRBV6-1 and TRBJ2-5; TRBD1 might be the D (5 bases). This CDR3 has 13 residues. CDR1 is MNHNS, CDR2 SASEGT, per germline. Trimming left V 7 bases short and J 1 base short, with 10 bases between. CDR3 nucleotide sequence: TGTGCCAGCAAGATACAGGTCCAAGAGACCCAGTACTTC. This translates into CASKIQVQETQYF.

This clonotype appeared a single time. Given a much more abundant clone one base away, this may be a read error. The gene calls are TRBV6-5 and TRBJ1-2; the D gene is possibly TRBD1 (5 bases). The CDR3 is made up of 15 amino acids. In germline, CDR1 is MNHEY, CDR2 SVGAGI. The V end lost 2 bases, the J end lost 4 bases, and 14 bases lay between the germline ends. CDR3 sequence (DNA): TGTGCCAGCAGTTACGATAACCGAGGGGTCTATGGCTACACCTTC. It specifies CASSYDNRGVYGYTF.

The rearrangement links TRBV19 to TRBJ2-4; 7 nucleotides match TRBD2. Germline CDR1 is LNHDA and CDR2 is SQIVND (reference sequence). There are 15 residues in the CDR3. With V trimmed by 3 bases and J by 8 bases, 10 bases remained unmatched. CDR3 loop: CASSMAGLSGDIQYF. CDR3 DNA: TGTGCCAGTAGTATGGCGGGACTATCAGGAGACATTCAGTACTTC.

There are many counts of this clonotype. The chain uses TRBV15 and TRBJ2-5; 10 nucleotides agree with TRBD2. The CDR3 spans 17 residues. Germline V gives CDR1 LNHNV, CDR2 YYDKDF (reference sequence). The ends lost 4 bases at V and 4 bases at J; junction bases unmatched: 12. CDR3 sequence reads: CATSTPRRAGGGETQYF. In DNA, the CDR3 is TGTGCCACCAGCACCCCGAGGCGAGCGGGAGGGGGAGAGACCCAGTACTTC.

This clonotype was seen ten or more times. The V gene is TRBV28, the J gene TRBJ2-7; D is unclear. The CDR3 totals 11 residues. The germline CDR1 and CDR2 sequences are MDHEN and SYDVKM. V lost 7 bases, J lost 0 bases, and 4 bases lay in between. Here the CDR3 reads CASKSSYEQYF. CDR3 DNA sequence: TGTGCCAGCAAGAGCTCCTACGAGCAGTACTTC.

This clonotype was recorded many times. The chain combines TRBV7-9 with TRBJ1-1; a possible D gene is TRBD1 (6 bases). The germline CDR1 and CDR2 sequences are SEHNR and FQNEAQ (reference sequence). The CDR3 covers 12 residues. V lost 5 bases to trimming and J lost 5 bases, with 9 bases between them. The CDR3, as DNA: TGTGCCAGCAGCCATGGACAGACTGAAGCTTTCTTT. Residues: CASSHGQTEAFF.

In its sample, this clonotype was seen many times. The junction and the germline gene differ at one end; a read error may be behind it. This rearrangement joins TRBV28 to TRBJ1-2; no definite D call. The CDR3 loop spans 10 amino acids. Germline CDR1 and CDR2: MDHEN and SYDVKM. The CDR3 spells CASSTRMLNF. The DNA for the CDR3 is TGTGCCAGCAGTACCCGGATGTTAAACTTC.

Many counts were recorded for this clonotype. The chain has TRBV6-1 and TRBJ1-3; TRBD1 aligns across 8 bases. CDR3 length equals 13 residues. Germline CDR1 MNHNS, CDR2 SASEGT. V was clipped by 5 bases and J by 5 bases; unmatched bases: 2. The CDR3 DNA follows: TGTGCCAGCAGTCGGGACAGGAGAAACACCATATATTTT. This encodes CASSRDRRNTIYF.

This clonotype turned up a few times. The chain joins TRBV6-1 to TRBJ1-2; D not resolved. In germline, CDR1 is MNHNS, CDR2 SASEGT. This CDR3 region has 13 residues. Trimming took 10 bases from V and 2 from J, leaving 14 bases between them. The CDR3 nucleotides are TGTGCCACAATTCAAGATGAAAACTATGGCTACACCTTC. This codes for CATIQDENYGYTF.

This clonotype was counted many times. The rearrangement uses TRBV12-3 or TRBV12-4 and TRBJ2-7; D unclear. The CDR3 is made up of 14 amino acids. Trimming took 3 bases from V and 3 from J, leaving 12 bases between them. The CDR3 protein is CASSLGFSNYEQYF. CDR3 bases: TGTGCCAGCAGTTTGGGGTTCTCAAACTACGAGCAGTACTTC.

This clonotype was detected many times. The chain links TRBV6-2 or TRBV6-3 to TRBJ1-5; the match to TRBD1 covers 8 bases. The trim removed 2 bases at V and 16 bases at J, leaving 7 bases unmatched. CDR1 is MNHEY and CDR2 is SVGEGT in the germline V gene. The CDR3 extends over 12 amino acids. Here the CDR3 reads CASSYPTGVLHF. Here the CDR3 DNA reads TGTGCCAGCAGTTACCCGACAGGGGTCCTACATTTT.

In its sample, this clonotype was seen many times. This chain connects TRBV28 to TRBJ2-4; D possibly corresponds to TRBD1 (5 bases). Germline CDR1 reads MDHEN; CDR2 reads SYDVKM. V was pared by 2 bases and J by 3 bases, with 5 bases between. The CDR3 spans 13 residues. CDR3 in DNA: TGTGCCAGCAGTTTACAGGGCAAAAACATTCAGTACTTC. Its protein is CASSLQGKNIQYF. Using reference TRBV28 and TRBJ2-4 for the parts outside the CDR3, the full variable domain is DVKVTQSSRYLVKRTGEKVFLECVQDMDHENMFWYRQDPGLGLRLIYFSYDVKMKEKGDIPEGYSVSREKKERFSLILESASTNQTSMYLCASSLQGKNIQYFGAGTRLSVL.

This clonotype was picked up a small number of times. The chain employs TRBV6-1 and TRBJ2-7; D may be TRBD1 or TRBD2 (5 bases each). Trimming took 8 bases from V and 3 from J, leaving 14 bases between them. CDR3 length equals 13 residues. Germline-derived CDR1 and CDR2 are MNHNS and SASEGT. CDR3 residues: CASSKGTHYEQYF. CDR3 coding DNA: TGTGCCAGCTCGAAAGGGACCCACTACGAGCAGTACTTC.

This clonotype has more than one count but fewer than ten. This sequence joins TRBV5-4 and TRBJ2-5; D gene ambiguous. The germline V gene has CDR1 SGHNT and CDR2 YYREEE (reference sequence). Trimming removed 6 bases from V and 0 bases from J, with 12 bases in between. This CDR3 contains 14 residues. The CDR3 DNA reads TGTGCCAGCAAATTGGAAAGCAACCAAGAGACCCAGTACTTC. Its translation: CASKLESNQETQYF.

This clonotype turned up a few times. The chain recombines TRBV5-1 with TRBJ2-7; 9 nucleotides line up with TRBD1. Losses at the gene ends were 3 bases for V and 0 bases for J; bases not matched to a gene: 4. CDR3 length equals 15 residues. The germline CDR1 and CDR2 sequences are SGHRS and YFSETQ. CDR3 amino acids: CASSSVQGASYEQYF. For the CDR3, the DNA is TGCGCCAGCAGCTCCGTACAGGGGGCCTCCTACGAGCAGTACTTC.

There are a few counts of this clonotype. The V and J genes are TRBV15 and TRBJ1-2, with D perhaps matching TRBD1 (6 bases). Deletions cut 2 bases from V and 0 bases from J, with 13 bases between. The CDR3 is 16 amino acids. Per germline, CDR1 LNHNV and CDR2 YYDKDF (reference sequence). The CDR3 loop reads CATSRPEGQSNYGYTF. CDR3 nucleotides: TGTGCCACCAGCAGACCCGAGGGACAATCTAACTATGGCTACACCTTC.

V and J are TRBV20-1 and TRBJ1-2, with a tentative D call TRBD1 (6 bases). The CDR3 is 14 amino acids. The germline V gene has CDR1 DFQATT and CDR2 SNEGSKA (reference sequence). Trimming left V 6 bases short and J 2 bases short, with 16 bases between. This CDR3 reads CSAGGGAANYGYTF. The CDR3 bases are TGCAGTGCCGGGGGCGGGGCCGCAAACTATGGCTACACCTTC.

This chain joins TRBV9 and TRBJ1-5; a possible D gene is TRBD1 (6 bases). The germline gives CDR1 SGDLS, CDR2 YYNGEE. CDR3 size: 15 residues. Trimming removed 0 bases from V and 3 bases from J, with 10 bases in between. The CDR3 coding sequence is TGTGCCAGCAGCGTAGGGACAGCCCACAATCAGCCCCAGCATTTT. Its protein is CASSVGTAHNQPQHF.

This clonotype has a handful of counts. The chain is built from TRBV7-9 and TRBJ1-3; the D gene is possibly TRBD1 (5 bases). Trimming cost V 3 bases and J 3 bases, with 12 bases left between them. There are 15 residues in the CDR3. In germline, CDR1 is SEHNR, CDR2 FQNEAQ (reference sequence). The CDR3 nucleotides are TGTGCCAGCAGCTTCGTTCTAGGGGATGGAAACACCATATATTTT. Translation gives CASSFVLGDGNTIYF.

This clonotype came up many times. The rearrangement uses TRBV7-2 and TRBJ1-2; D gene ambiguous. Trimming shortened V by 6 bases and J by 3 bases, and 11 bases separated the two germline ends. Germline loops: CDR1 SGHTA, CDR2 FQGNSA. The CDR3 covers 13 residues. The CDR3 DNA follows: TGTGCCAGCAGTCACGGGTCTGACTATGGCTACACCTTC. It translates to CASSHGSDYGYTF.

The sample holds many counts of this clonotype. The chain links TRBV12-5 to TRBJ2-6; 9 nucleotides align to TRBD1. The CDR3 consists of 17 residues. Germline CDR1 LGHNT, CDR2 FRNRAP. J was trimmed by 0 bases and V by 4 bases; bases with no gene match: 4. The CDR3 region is CASGSDRGYSGANVLTF. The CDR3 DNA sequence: TGTGCTAGTGGTTCGGACAGGGGATACTCTGGGGCCAACGTCCTGACTTTC.

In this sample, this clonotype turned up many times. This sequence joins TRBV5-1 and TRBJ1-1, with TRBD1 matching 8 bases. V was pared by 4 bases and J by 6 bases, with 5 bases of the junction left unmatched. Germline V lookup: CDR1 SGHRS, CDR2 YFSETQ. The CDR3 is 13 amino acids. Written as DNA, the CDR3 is TGCGCCAGCAGCACGCAGGGGGCGGCTGAAGCTTTCTTT. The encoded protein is CASSTQGAAEAFF.

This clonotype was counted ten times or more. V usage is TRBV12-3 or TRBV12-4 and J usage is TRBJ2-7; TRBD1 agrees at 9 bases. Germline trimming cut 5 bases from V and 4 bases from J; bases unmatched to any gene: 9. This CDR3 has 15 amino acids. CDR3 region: CASSPDRGKEYEQYF. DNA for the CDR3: TGTGCCAGCAGTCCGGACAGGGGTAAAGAGTACGAGCAGTACTTC.

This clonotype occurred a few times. CDR3 DNA: TGTGCCAGCAGTGCCTCGGGGGGCGTCACTGAAGCTTTCTTT. Translated: CASSASGGVTEAFF. This chain uses TRBV3-1 with TRBJ1-1; maybe TRBD1 (6 bases). The CDR3 loop spans 14 amino acids. Germline lookup yields CDR1 LGHDT and CDR2 YNNKEL (reference sequence). Trimming took 6 bases from V and 4 from J, leaving 15 bases between them. Drawing the rest from reference TRBV3-1 and TRBJ1-1, the complete variable domain is DTAVSQTPKYLVTQMGNDKSIKCEQNLGHDTMYWYKQDSKKFLKIMFSYNNKELIINETVPNRFSPKSPDKAHLNLHINSLELGDSAVYFCASSASGGVTEAFFGQGTRLTVV.

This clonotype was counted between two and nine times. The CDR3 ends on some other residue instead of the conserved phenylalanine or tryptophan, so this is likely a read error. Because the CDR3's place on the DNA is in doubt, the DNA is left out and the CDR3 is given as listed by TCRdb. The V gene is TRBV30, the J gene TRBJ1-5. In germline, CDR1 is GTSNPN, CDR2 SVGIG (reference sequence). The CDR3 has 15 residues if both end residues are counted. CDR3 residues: CAWSEGPLHNQPQQL.

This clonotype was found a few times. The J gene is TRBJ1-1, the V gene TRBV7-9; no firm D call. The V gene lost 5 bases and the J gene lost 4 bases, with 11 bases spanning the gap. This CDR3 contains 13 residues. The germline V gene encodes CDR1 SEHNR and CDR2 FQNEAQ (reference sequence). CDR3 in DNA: TGTGCCAGCAGCCAAGGACTCTTCACTGAAGCTTTCTTT. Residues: CASSQGLFTEAFF.

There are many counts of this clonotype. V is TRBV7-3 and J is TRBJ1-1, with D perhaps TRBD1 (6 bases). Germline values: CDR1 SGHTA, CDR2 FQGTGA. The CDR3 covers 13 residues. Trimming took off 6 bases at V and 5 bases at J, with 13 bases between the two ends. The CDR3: CASRRGRGTEAFF. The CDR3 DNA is TGTGCCAGCAGGCGGGGAAGGGGGACTGAAGCTTTCTTT.